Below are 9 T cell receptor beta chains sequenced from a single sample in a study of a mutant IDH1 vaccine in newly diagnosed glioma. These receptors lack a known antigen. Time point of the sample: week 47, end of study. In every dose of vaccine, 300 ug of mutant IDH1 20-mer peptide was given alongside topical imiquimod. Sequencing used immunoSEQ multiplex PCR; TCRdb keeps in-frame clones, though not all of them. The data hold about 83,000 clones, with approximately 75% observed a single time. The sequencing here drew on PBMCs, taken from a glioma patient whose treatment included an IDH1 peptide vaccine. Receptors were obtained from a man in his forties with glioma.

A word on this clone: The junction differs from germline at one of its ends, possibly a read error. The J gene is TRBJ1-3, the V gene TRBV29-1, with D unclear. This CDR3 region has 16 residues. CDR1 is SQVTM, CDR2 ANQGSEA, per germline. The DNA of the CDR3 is TGCAGCGTTGAAGTTGCGGACGGCATCTCTGGAAACGCCATATATTTT. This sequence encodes CSVEVADGISGNAIYF.

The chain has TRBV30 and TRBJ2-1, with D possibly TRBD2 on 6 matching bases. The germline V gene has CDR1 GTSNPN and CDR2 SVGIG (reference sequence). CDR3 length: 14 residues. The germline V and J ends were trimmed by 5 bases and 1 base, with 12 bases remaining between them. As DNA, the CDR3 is TGTGCCTGGTCTGGGACTGGTTCCTACAATGAGCAGTTCTTC. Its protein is CAWSGTGSYNEQFF.

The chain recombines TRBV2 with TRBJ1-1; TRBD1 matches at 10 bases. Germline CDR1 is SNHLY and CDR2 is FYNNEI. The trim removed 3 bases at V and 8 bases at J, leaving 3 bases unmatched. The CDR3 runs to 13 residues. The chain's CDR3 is CASSDAGQGEAFF. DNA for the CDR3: TGTGCCAGCAGTGATGCGGGACAGGGGGAAGCTTTCTTT.

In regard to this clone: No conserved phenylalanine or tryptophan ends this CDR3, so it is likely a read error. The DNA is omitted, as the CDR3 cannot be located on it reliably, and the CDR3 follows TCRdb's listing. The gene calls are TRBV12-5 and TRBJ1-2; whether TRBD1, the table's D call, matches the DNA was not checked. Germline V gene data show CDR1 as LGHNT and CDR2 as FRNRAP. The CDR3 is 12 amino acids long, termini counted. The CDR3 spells CASGLEHLTGNL.

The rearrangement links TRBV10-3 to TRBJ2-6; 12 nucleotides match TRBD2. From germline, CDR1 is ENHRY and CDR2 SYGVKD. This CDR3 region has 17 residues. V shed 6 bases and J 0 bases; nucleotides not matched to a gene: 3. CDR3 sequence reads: CAISPTSGSSGANVLTF. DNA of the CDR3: TGTGCCATCAGCCCGACTAGCGGGAGCTCTGGGGCCAACGTCCTGACTTTC.

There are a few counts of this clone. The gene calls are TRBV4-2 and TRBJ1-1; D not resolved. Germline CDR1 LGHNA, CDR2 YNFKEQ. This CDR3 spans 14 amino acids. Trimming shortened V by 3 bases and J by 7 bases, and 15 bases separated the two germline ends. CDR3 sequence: CASSHHRPGHEAFF. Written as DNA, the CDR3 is TGTGCCAGCAGCCACCACCGACCGGGCCATGAAGCTTTCTTT.

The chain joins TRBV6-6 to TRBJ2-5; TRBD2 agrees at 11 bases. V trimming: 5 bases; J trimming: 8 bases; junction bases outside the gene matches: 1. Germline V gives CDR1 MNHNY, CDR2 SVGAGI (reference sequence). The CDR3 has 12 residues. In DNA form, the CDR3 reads TGTGCCAGCAGTACTAGCGGGGGTACCCAGTACTTC. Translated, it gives CASSTSGGTQYF.

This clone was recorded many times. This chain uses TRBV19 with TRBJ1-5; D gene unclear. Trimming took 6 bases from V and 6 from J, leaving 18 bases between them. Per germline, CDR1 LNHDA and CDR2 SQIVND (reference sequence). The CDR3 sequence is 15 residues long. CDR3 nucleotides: TGTGCCAGTAGGAGTTCCGGGGTTACGACTCAGCCCCAGCATTTT. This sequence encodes CASRSSGVTTQPQHF.

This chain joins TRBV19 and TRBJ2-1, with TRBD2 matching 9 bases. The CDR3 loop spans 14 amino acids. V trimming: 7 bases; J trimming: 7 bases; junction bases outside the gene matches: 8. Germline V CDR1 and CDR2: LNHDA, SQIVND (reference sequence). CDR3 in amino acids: CASTRSGSRNEQFF. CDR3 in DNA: TGTGCCAGTACCCGTAGCGGGAGTCGAAATGAGCAGTTCTTC.